Sequencing of this T cell receptor beta chain was carried out in a study of cytomegalovirus exposure and HLA in healthy donors. Findings and caveats of the study: Later analysis associated a missense DCLRE1C variant with TCR beta V- and J-gene trimming. Only CMV serostatus was available as immune exposure information. Presence/absence analyses supposed approximately even sequencing depth among donors.

As to this clone: Its antigen is currently unknown.

The PCR contained 60 Vbeta and 13 Jbeta primers. The repertoire was sequenced with immunoSEQ multiplex PCR; TCRdb's copy has only in-frame clones and lacks some. The repertoire has about 250,000 clones, under 90% of them found once; the top ten carry roughly 0.31%. Germline V gene sequence: CDR1 SGHVS, CDR2 FNYEAQ. CDR3 length: 13 amino acids. The germline V and J ends were trimmed by 5 bases and 7 bases, with 15 bases remaining between them. The sequencing sample was made of PBMCs. This chain connects TRBV7-6 to TRBJ2-7, with D possibly TRBD2 on 5 matching bases. The source is a girl aged 2-15 years in good health and CMV-seronegative. The CDR3 here is CASSPRATGEQYF. In DNA, the CDR3 is TGTGCCAGCAGCCCGCGAGCGACGGGGGAGCAGTACTTC.